A selection of T cell receptor beta chains follows, all from one sample in a study of post-analysis software for immune sequencing data. Each CDR3 protein is one row after TCRdb ran MiXCR on the PCR reads. The sample carries approximately 440,000 distinct CDR3 sequences, around 40% recorded once. Material for sequencing was blood. These receptors came from a girl under 18 with multiple sclerosis. The CDR3 runs from the conserved cysteine through the conserved F or W. The order of the fields is D gene, J gene, V gene, clone size, CDR3 DNA, CDR3 protein. D genes are given only for firm matches. The size field is filled for only some rows; it gives once, few, many or a size class.

.,TRBJ2-7,TRBV20-1,.,TGCAGTGCTAGAGCTGGACGGGAACACGAGCAGTACTTC,CSARAGREHEQYF
TRBD1,TRBJ1-5,TRBV19,.,TGTGCCAGTAGTATCCCCCCGGGACAGAATCAGCCCCAGCATTTT,CASSIPPGQNQPQHF
TRBD1,TRBJ1-1,TRBV27,.,TGTGCCAGCAGTTTACCCCCCACCGGGACAGGGGGGACTGAAGCTTTCTTT,CASSLPPTGTGGTEAFF
.,TRBJ2-7,TRBV19,few,TGTGCCAGTAGTAGGGACCAATCCTACGAGCAGTACTTC,CASSRDQSYEQYF
.,TRBJ2-3,TRBV12-3/TRBV12-4,.,TGTGCCAGCAGGTACAGCCGGGGTTGGACAGATACGCAGTATTTT,CASRYSRGWTDTQYF
.,TRBJ1-2,TRBV5-1,few,TGCGCCAGCAGCCCGGAGGCGGGGTGGGAGAACTATGGCTACACCTTC,CASSPEAGWENYGYTF
.,TRBJ1-5,TRBV10-3,few,TGTGCCATCAGTGAGTCGCAGTGGCAGCCCCAGCATTTT,CAISESQWQPQHF
.,TRBJ2-1,TRBV12-3/TRBV12-4,.,TGTGCCAGCAGTCCCCGGAGAGAGCAAGAGACCCAGTTCTTC,CASSPRREQETQFF
TRBD1,TRBJ1-5,TRBV27,.,TGTGCCAGCAGTTCTCGACAGGGCCCCCAGCATTTT,CASSSRQGPQHF
TRBD1,TRBJ2-6,TRBV4-1,.,TGCGCCAGCAGCCCCCGGGACAGGGGTCCTTCTGGGGCCAACGTCCTGACTTTC,CASSPRDRGPSGANVLTF
.,TRBJ2-5,TRBV6-2/TRBV6-3,.,TGTGCCAGCAGCGCCGGGGGTGGTAAAGAGACCCAGTACTTC,CASSAGGGKETQYF
.,TRBJ1-2,TRBV12-3/TRBV12-4,few,TGTGCCAGCAGTCCCTCCGCGGCGGACTATGGCTACACCTTC,CASSPSAADYGYTF
TRBD1,TRBJ2-7,TRBV18,few,TGTGCCAGCTCACTCCCTTACCGGACAGGGAGGTCGTTAGACGAGCAGTACTTC,CASSLPYRTGRSLDEQYF
.,TRBJ2-7,TRBV2,.,TGTGCCAGCGGGGGCAGGGGCGAGCAGTACTTC,CASGGRGEQYF
.,TRBJ2-7,TRBV27,.,TGTGCCAGCAGCTCCCGGGTGGGCTGGAGCTCCTACGAGCAGTACTTC,CASSSRVGWSSYEQYF
.,TRBJ2-3,TRBV5-6,few,TGTGCCAGCAGCTTGGTGACCCCGACGGATACGCAGTATTTT,CASSLVTPTDTQYF
TRBD2,TRBJ2-7,TRBV5-5,few,TGTGCCAGCAGCTTGAGGCCTAGCGGACCAGACTCCTACGAGCAGTACTTC,CASSLRPSGPDSYEQYF
TRBD1,TRBJ2-5,TRBV10-3,.,TGTGCCATCAGAGCCGGGACAGGTCAAGAGACCCAGTACTTC,CAIRAGTGQETQYF
.,TRBJ1-2,TRBV2,.,TGTGCCAGCAGTCAGGAGAGGGTGGAGGGCTACACCTTC,CASSQERVEGYTF
.,TRBJ2-7,TRBV7-2,.,TGTGCCAGCAGCTATACAGAGAGCTCCTACGAGCAGTACTTC,CASSYTESSYEQYF
.,TRBJ2-5,TRBV4-1,many,TGCGCCAGCAGCCAGGGTATCCAAGAGACCCAGTACTTC,CASSQGIQETQYF
.,TRBJ1-4,TRBV4-1,.,TGCGCCAGCAGCCAACCGGGCCAGAGGGGGGATGAAAAACTGTTTTTT,CASSQPGQRGDEKLFF
.,TRBJ1-2,TRBV4-1,.,TGCGCCAGCAGCCAAGATGGGAGGGATTCTCTCTATGGCTACACCTTC,CASSQDGRDSLYGYTF
.,TRBJ1-1,TRBV12-3/TRBV12-4,.,TGTGCCAGCAGTGCCCCTGAGGGGCGAGGGTACACTGAAGCTTTCTTT,CASSAPEGRGYTEAFF
.,TRBJ1-6,TRBV20-1,.,TGCAGTGCTCGAGCGCACGACGTTTCATCACCCCTCCACTTT,CSARAHDVSSPLHF
.,TRBJ2-1,TRBV7-3,many,TGTGCCAGCAGCCCGACAGTGTACAATGAGCAGTTCTTC,CASSPTVYNEQFF
TRBD2,TRBJ2-1,TRBV6-2/TRBV6-3,few,TGTGCCAGCGACACTAGCGGGAGGCCCCTTCAGGGGCGGCAGTTCTTC,CASDTSGRPLQGRQFF
TRBD1,TRBJ1-6,TRBV6-6,few,TGTGCCAGCAGCCCGCCCCAACAGGGGGATAATTCACCCCTCCACTTT,CASSPPQQGDNSPLHF
.,TRBJ1-5,TRBV27,few,TGTGCCAGCAGAAGGGGGTATGACCAGCCCCAGCATTTT,CASRRGYDQPQHF
.,TRBJ2-4,TRBV7-9,few,TGTGCCAGCAGCTTAGACCCAGCCAAAAACATTCAGTACTTC,CASSLDPAKNIQYF
.,TRBJ2-5,TRBV15,.,TGTGCCACCAGCAGAGTGGTGGCAGGGACAGAGACCCAGTACTTC,CATSRVVAGTETQYF
TRBD1,TRBJ2-1,TRBV7-9,.,TGTGCCAGCAGCTGGGACAGGGATGAGCAGTTCTTC,CASSWDRDEQFF
.,TRBJ2-4,TRBV6-5,few,TGTGCCAGCAGTTACCGGGGGGCTATGGCCAAAAACATTCAGTACTTC,CASSYRGAMAKNIQYF
.,TRBJ2-7,TRBV5-1,.,TGCGCCAGCGTTTACGAGCAGTACTTC,CASVYEQYF
.,TRBJ2-7,TRBV20-1,few,TGCAGTGGTGTTGAGGGAGCAGGGGCGAAGGAGCAGTACTTC,CSGVEGAGAKEQYF
.,TRBJ1-1,TRBV27,.,TGTGCCAGCAGCGGACCAGGGTTGAACACTGAAGCTTTCTTT,CASSGPGLNTEAFF
.,TRBJ2-1,TRBV5-6,.,TGTGCCAGCAGCTTGGGGGCAGCCCTACATGAGCAGTTCTTC,CASSLGAALHEQFF
TRBD1,TRBJ1-2,TRBV4-1,.,TGCGCCAGCAGCCAAGAAAGGGTGACAGGGGATGGCTACACCTTC,CASSQERVTGDGYTF
TRBD1,TRBJ2-6,TRBV7-3,once,TGTGCCAGCAGCCAAGGACAGGGGACCGGGGCCAACGTCCTGACTTTC,CASSQGQGTGANVLTF
.,TRBJ2-1,TRBV12-3/TRBV12-4,.,TGTGCCAGCAGTTTACAGGCTAAAGAGACCCAGTTCTTC,CASSLQAKETQFF
.,TRBJ2-1,TRBV20-1,.,TGCAGTGCTAGAGAACCGGGACAACATTACAATGAGCAGTTCTTC,CSAREPGQHYNEQFF
.,TRBJ2-1,TRBV6-5,.,TGTGCCAGCAGTCTGGTGGCACTAGGGCATGAGCAGTTCTTC,CASSLVALGHEQFF
TRBD2,TRBJ2-1,TRBV5-1,few,TGCGCCAGCAGCCCCGGATCGGGGGGTAGCAATGAGCAGTTCTTC,CASSPGSGGSNEQFF
TRBD2,TRBJ2-5,TRBV20-1,.,TGCAGTGCTAGAGATTGGAAGCGGGACGTCCCCTACGGGCAGTACTTC,CSARDWKRDVPYGQYF
TRBD1,TRBJ1-2,TRBV4-3,.,TGCGCCAGCAGCCAAGAACAGGGGGCATTTGTAGCGAGATATGGCTACACCTTC,CASSQEQGAFVARYGYTF
TRBD2,TRBJ2-1,TRBV5-1,few,TGCGCCAGCAGCTACAAGACTAGCGGGAATGATCGGGGTGAGCAGTTCTTC,CASSYKTSGNDRGEQFF
.,TRBJ1-4,TRBV20-1,.,TGCAGTGCTAGATCCGCCACAGGGAATGAACATGAAAAACTGTTTTTT,CSARSATGNEHEKLFF
.,TRBJ2-6,TRBV7-9,.,TGTGCCAGCAGCTTATGGGTCGCTGGGGCCAACGTCCTGACTTTC,CASSLWVAGANVLTF
.,TRBJ2-7,TRBV11-2,.,TGTGCCAGCAGCTTAAGATGGGACTCCGTCCTCTACGAGCAGTACTTC,CASSLRWDSVLYEQYF
.,TRBJ2-6,TRBV20-1,.,TGCAGTGCTAGCCAGGGCTCTGGGGCCAACGTCCTGACTTTC,CSASQGSGANVLTF
TRBD1,TRBJ2-7,TRBV7-2,.,TGTGCCAGCAGCTCCCAACAGGGGACCTACGAGCAGTACTTC,CASSSQQGTYEQYF
TRBD1,TRBJ1-2,TRBV7-2,many,TGTGCCAGCAGCTTAACAGGGGGCTATGGCTACACCTTC,CASSLTGGYGYTF